In this sample, the clone carrying this T cell receptor (beta chain) turned up once. Its antigen remains unidentified. One end of the junction is discordant with germline, which a read error may explain. Primers included in the PCR were 60 Vbeta and 13 Jbeta primers. Profiled with immunoSEQ multiplex PCR; TCRdb holds only in-frame clones, not every one. The sample contains 180,000 or so clones, about 80% of which appear only once. This specimen belongs to a study of cytomegalovirus exposure and HLA in healthy donors. Study-level points and caveats: Later on, an analysis showed TCR association rates differing by HLA locus, with DRB1 the most and HLA-C the fewest. Fewer N-insertions than the approximately 700-donor mean were reportedly shown by an Asian-associated ancestry cluster in a later analysis. Analyses of presence/absence relied on an assumption of roughly uniform sequencing depth across donors. The study flagged around 150 TCR beta chains as cytomegalovirus-associated.

The CDR3 sequence is 17 residues long. Germline CDR1 and CDR2: SEHNR and FQNEAQ (reference sequence). The specimen was PBMCs. The rearrangement uses TRBV7-9 and TRBJ2-4; 7 positions agree with TRBD1. The origin of this receptor is a man aged 50-59 years in good health and CMV-seropositive. The CDR3 coding sequence is TGTTCCAGCAGCTTATCCTACAGGGGAAGAGCCAAAAACATTCAGTACTTC. Residues: CSSSLSYRGRAKNIQYF.